The clone carrying this T cell receptor (beta chain) was seen at least ten times. Antigen specificity is unknown. Via MiXCR, TCRdb re-called the RT-PCR reads, giving one row per CDR3 protein. Of about 700,000 distinct CDR3 sequences in the sample, about 15% were seen once. In germline, CDR1 is LNHNV, CDR2 YYDKDF (reference sequence). Germline trimming cut 1 base from V and 1 base from J; bases unmatched to any gene: 5. This CDR3 has 17 amino acids. This sample was included in a study of response to subunit inactivated influenza vaccine. Overall study findings and caveats: T cells newly recruited by each seasonal influenza vaccination are few, the authors suggested.

Sequencing was performed on PBMCs from blood, taken roughly 15 days before vaccination. This TCR was sampled from a man aged 50 to 59 who received an inactivated influenza vaccine. This chain links TRBV15 with TRBJ2-2, with 8 bases lining up with TRBD1. CDR3 bases: TGTGCCACCAGCAGAGGGAAGGGACAGGAGAACACCGGGGAGCTGTTTTTT. Its protein is CATSRGKGQENTGELFF.